One sample yielded the 32 T cell receptor beta chains listed below, sequenced in a study of shared clonotypes between healthy human individuals (dated by TCRdb to 2020 to 2022). Library preparation employed the immunoSEQ multiplex PCR assay. TCRdb re-hosts the immuneACCESS table, in-frame sequences only. Its copies lack some clones; in the studies checked, an unresolved V gene accounts for under half of them, and the cause for the rest is not known. Within this sample are 550,000 to 800,000 clones, with about 74% of them counted one time only. The top ten clonotypes cover over 1.5% of the sample. The sequenced material came from memory CD4+ T cells sorted from blood. The sample's cell subset or site label, in plain terms: CD45RA-negative fraction. The receptor source for this set is a woman aged 30 to 39 in good health.

This chain joins TRBV10-3 and TRBJ2-2; 16 bases agree with TRBD2. The CDR3 loop spans 16 amino acids. From germline, CDR1 is ENHRY and CDR2 SYGVKD. V dropped 10 bases and J dropped 3; count of bases not matched to a gene: 5. CDR3 nucleotide sequence: TGTGCCACCGGGACTAGCGGGAGGGGGGACACCGGGGAGCTGTTTTTT. Translated: CATGTSGRGDTGELFF.

In this sample, this clone turned up a few times. The chain links TRBV2 to TRBJ2-2; 9 bases are a match to TRBD2. V shed 6 bases and J 8 bases; nucleotides not matched to a gene: 10. This CDR3 region has 15 residues. CDR1 and CDR2 (germline): SNHLY, FYNNEI. The CDR3 is CASRPGLAIGGELFF. The DNA of the CDR3 is TGTGCCAGCAGACCTGGACTAGCGATTGGAGGGGAGCTGTTTTTT.

The genes are TRBV7-6 and TRBJ2-2, with 9 nucleotides matching TRBD1. Germline V CDR1 and CDR2: SGHVS, FNYEAQ. The junction had 12 bases not matched to a gene; V was cut back by 2 bases and J by 5 bases. This CDR3 is 18 amino acids long. CDR3 DNA sequence: TGTGCCAGCAGCTTAACCCGGGACAGGGTTGTTTGGACCGGGGAGCTGTTTTTT. This encodes CASSLTRDRVVWTGELFF.

The chain couples TRBV7-9 to TRBJ1-2; 7 bases align to TRBD1. The CDR3 runs 15 residues. Trimming removed 0 bases from V and 4 bases from J; junction bases left unmatched: 5. The V gene's germline CDR1 is SEHNR and CDR2 FQNEAQ (reference sequence). CDR3 residues: CASSLAEGAPYGYTF. CDR3 nucleotides: TGTGCCAGCAGCTTAGCGGAGGGGGCTCCCTATGGCTACACCTTC.

The chain carries TRBV9 and TRBJ2-7, with D maybe TRBD1 (6 bases). Germline values: CDR1 SGDLS, CDR2 YYNGEE. This CDR3 comprises 14 residues. V was cut by 0 bases and J by 7 bases, with 14 bases left in between. This CDR3 reads CASSVAQGLGEQYF. For the CDR3, the DNA is TGTGCCAGCAGCGTAGCCCAGGGGCTAGGAGAGCAGTACTTC.

The genes are TRBV25-1 and TRBJ2-1; TRBD1 is a possible D gene (6 bases). The CDR3 runs 17 residues. Per the germline V gene, CDR1 is MGHDK and CDR2 is SYGVNS. Between the trimmed V and J ends, which lost 8 bases and 7 bases, there was a span of 27 bases. The DNA of the CDR3 is TGTGCCAGCTCTCGAAGAGGGGGAGACTTTGAGGGGAATGAGCAGTTCTTC. This sequence encodes CASSRRGGDFEGNEQFF.

This clone occurred many times. The CDR3 DNA is TGTGCCAGCAGCCGCATGAGAGAAAAACTGTTTTTT. Translating it yields CASSRMREKLFF. The chain uses TRBV7-2 and TRBJ1-4; no reliable D call. V was cut by 5 bases and J by 8 bases, with 9 bases left in between. The CDR3 totals 12 residues. Germline loops: CDR1 SGHTA, CDR2 FQGNSA.

This clone was observed a handful of times. The CDR3 loop reads CASRRGPYGYTF. CDR3 coding DNA: TGTGCCAGCAGGAGGGGGCCCTATGGCTACACCTTC. The chain is built from TRBV28 and TRBJ1-2, with 7 bases identical to TRBD1. CDR1 and CDR2 from the germline V gene are MDHEN and SYDVKM. V gave up 6 bases and J gave up 4 bases; unmatched junction bases: 2. The CDR3 contains 12 residues.

The chain couples TRBV11-2 to TRBJ1-3, with no clear D. V was pared by 1 base and J by 0 bases, with 7 bases between. CDR3 length: 15 amino acids. Germline V gene sequence: CDR1 SGHAT, CDR2 FQNNGV. Here the CDR3 DNA reads TGTGCCAGCAGCTTAGGGGTCCTCTCTGGAAACACCATATATTTT. This sequence encodes CASSLGVLSGNTIYF.

The rearrangement links TRBV2 to TRBJ2-3; the D gene is possibly TRBD2 (6 bases). V was clipped by 1 base and J by 3 bases, with 11 bases between them. In germline, CDR1 is SNHLY, CDR2 FYNNEI. The CDR3 covers 15 residues. Written as DNA, the CDR3 is TGTGCCAGCAGTGAAGGAAAGGGAGGAACAGATACGCAGTATTTT. Its protein product is CASSEGKGGTDTQYF.

The J gene is TRBJ2-1, the V gene TRBV6-1; D is undetermined. Germline V gene lookup returns CDR1 MNHNS and CDR2 SASEGT. The CDR3 totals 15 residues. The V end was cut by 6 bases, the J end by 3 bases, with 15 bases between. CDR3 in amino acids: CASSNVMGLYNEQFF. The CDR3 nucleotides are TGTGCCAGCAGCAACGTGATGGGTCTCTACAATGAGCAGTTCTTC.

Remarks on this clone: Within the sample, other DNA sequences also encode this same CDR3. The chain employs TRBV11-2 and TRBJ2-7, with 7 nucleotides matching TRBD1. V dropped 3 bases and J dropped 3; count of bases not matched to a gene: 5. Germline V gene sequence: CDR1 SGHAT, CDR2 FQNNGV. This CDR3 has 14 residues. CDR3 in amino acids: CASSFQRDSYEQYF. The CDR3 DNA is TGTGCCAGCAGCTTCCAACGGGACAGCTACGAGCAGTACTTC.

The CDR3, as DNA: TGTGCCAGCAGTTCGACGGGGGAGCGTTGGGGCTACACCTTC. It is translated as CASSSTGERWGYTF. V gene TRBV28 combines with J gene TRBJ1-2; TRBD1 is a possible D gene (5 bases). CDR1 and CDR2 from the germline V gene are MDHEN and SYDVKM. Deletions cut 4 bases from V and 8 bases from J, with 17 bases between. This CDR3 region has 14 residues.

The genes are TRBV7-9 and TRBJ2-2; D is undetermined. Per germline, CDR1 SEHNR and CDR2 FQNEAQ (reference sequence). There are 12 residues in the CDR3. The V and J ends lost 5 bases and 5 bases respectively, with 6 bases between them. The CDR3 DNA reads TGTGCCAGCAGCGCGGTGACCGGGGAGCTGTTTTTT. This codes for CASSAVTGELFF.

The chain joins TRBV25-1 to TRBJ2-1, with 10 nucleotides matching TRBD2. The CDR3 covers 14 residues. Germline values: CDR1 MGHDK, CDR2 SYGVNS. J gave up 6 bases and V 7 bases, and 6 bases lay outside the gene matches. The CDR3 reads CASTPSGSGNEQFF. The DNA for the CDR3 is TGTGCCAGCACCCCTAGCGGGAGTGGCAATGAGCAGTTCTTC.

The gene calls are TRBV19 and TRBJ2-5; 7 bases line up with TRBD2. Germline CDR1 reads LNHDA; CDR2 reads SQIVND (reference sequence). Unmatched junction bases numbered 4, after V lost 5 bases and J lost 7 bases. The CDR3 is made up of 12 amino acids. CDR3 protein: CASSASGGTQYF. The DNA of the CDR3 is TGTGCCAGTAGTGCGTCGGGGGGGACCCAGTACTTC.

This clone has just a few counts. This sequence joins TRBV19 and TRBJ1-5; D unclear. The CDR3 is made up of 13 amino acids. Germline CDR1 reads LNHDA; CDR2 reads SQIVND (reference sequence). Trimming left V 10 bases short and J 5 bases short, with 15 bases between. The CDR3: CATGKGTDQPQHF. DNA for the CDR3: TGTGCCACCGGCAAGGGAACGGATCAGCCCCAGCATTTT.

This clone was observed once. CDR3 sequence (DNA): TGTGCCACCAACTCTAGCGGGAGTTGCTCCTACGAGCAGTACTTC. Translated, it gives CATNSSGSCSYEQYF. The chain combines TRBV10-3 with TRBJ2-7; 10 bases line up with TRBD2. The CDR3 extends over 15 amino acids. V was clipped by 10 bases and J by 0 bases; unmatched bases: 9. Germline V gene data show CDR1 as ENHRY and CDR2 as SYGVKD.

The chain recombines TRBV19 with TRBJ2-3, with no clear D. The V gene's germline CDR1 is LNHDA and CDR2 SQIVND (reference sequence). CDR3 size: 14 residues. V was shortened by 8 bases and J by 2 bases, with 14 bases between the two germline ends. The CDR3 spells CASADAAFTDTQYF. For the CDR3, the DNA is TGTGCCAGTGCAGACGCGGCTTTCACAGATACGCAGTATTTT.

The V call is TRBV27, the J call TRBJ1-1, with TRBD1 matching 8 bases. CDR1 and CDR2 from the germline V gene are MNHEY and SMNVEV (reference sequence). The CDR3 extends over 15 amino acids. The trim removed 3 bases at V and 7 bases at J, leaving 10 bases unmatched. The CDR3 DNA is TGTGCCAGCAGTTTCAGGACAGGGCGGGTCATTGAAGCTTTCTTT. Translation: CASSFRTGRVIEAFF.

This chain joins TRBV5-6 and TRBJ2-2; 13 bases line up with TRBD2. V shed 5 bases, J shed 4 bases, and the junction held 11 bases outside the gene matches. This CDR3 has 18 amino acids. Germline V gene data show CDR1 as SGHDT and CDR2 as YYEEEE. The CDR3 DNA sequence: TGTGCCAGCAGTTCAAGGACTAGCGGGAGTAGGGTCACCGGGGAGCTGTTTTTT. Translated, it gives CASSSRTSGSRVTGELFF. Complete variable domain (other parts from reference TRBV5-6 and TRBJ2-2): DAGVTQSPTHLIKTRGQQVTLRCSPKSGHDTVSWYQQALGQGPQFIFQYYEEEERQRGNFPDRFSGHQFPNYSSELNVNALLLGDSALYLCASSSRTSGSRVTGELFFGEGSRLTVL.

With regard to this clone: Distinct nucleotide sequences in the sample also encode this CDR3. V is TRBV7-3 and J is TRBJ2-1; D remains ambiguous. The germline V gene encodes CDR1 SGHTA and CDR2 FQGTGA. The V end lost 1 base, the J end lost 3 bases, and 10 bases lay between the germline ends. This CDR3 is 15 amino acids long. CDR3 in DNA: TGTGCCAGCAGCTTAAGCACGAGTCTCTACAATGAGCAGTTCTTC. Residues: CASSLSTSLYNEQFF.

In its sample, this clone was seen a few times. For the CDR3, the DNA is TGTGCCAGCAGTTATAACTCCCGTGGCTACACCTTC. This gives the protein CASSYNSRGYTF. The chain is built from TRBV28 and TRBJ1-2; no clear D. V lost 4 bases and J lost 7, with 10 bases in between. The CDR3 runs 12 residues. CDR1 and CDR2 from the germline V gene are MDHEN and SYDVKM.

The chain links TRBV28 to TRBJ1-5; D perhaps matches TRBD1 (6 bases). The CDR3 spans 15 residues. Germline V gene lookup returns CDR1 MDHEN and CDR2 SYDVKM. The V end lost 6 bases, the J end lost 2 bases, and 14 bases lay between the germline ends. CDR3 residues: CASRPRGRGNQPQHF. The CDR3 region has the DNA TGTGCCAGCAGGCCCAGGGGTCGAGGCAATCAGCCCCAGCATTTT.

DNA of the CDR3: TGTGCCACCAGCAGAGGCTGGTCCAGTGAAAACTATGGCTACACCTTC. Encoded protein: CATSRGWSSENYGYTF. The chain has TRBV15 and TRBJ1-2, with D uncertain. The CDR3 is made up of 16 amino acids. Germline V CDR1 and CDR2: LNHNV, YYDKDF (reference sequence). Trimming took off 1 base at V and 2 bases at J, with 14 bases between the two ends.

The gene calls are TRBV6-5 and TRBJ2-7; D gene ambiguous. CDR1 is MNHEY and CDR2 is SVGAGI in the germline V gene. The CDR3 spans 15 residues. Trimming took off 0 bases at V and 3 bases at J, with 12 bases between the two ends. The CDR3: CASSYSDAEHYEQYF. CDR3 nucleotides: TGTGCCAGCAGTTACTCTGACGCAGAGCACTACGAGCAGTACTTC.

The rearrangement joins TRBV6-5 to TRBJ2-3; TRBD1 matches at 9 bases. J gave up 4 bases and V 8 bases, and 10 bases lay outside the gene matches. This CDR3 has 15 residues. The germline V gene encodes CDR1 MNHEY and CDR2 SVGAGI. The CDR3 sequence is CASGRTGGFADTQYF. Written as DNA, the CDR3 is TGTGCCAGCGGAAGAACAGGGGGCTTCGCAGATACGCAGTATTTT.

The chain uses TRBV14 and TRBJ2-2; D is uncertain. Germline CDR1 reads SGHDN; CDR2 reads FVKESK. This CDR3 is 13 amino acids long. Trimming left V 0 bases short and J 5 bases short, with 4 bases between. Here the CDR3 DNA reads TGTGCCAGCAGCCAAGATTGGACCGGGGAGCTGTTTTTT. Its translation is CASSQDWTGELFF.

This clone was recorded only once. The chain carries TRBV2 and TRBJ2-1; TRBD2 matches at 7 bases. Germline trimming cut 3 bases from V and 14 bases from J; bases unmatched to any gene: 7. The CDR3 runs 12 residues. Germline V CDR1 and CDR2: SNHLY, FYNNEI. DNA of the CDR3: TGTGCCAGCAGTGAGGGAGGGCAGGAAAAGTTCTTC. It is translated as CASSEGGQEKFF.

The table lists this clone with a few counts. V usage is TRBV5-1 and J usage is TRBJ1-2, with no clear D. With 0 bases removed from V and 6 bases from J, the gap between germline ends came to 9 bases. The CDR3 is made up of 13 amino acids. Germline V gene data show CDR1 as SGHRS and CDR2 as YFSETQ. CDR3: CASSLVGTNGYTF. For the CDR3, the DNA is TGCGCCAGCAGCTTGGTGGGTACGAATGGCTACACCTTC.

V gene TRBV29-1 combines with J gene TRBJ1-2, with D possibly matching TRBD1 (5 bases). V was shortened by 5 bases and J by 4 bases, with 11 bases between the two germline ends. The germline V gene encodes CDR1 SQVTM and CDR2 ANQGSEA. The CDR3 length is 12 residues. CDR3 loop: CSVWEQGYGYTF. CDR3 nucleotides: TGCAGCGTTTGGGAGCAGGGCTATGGCTACACCTTC.

The chain combines TRBV27 with TRBJ2-2; 8 bases align to TRBD2. Germline V CDR1 and CDR2: MNHEY, SMNVEV (reference sequence). V was pared by 5 bases and J by 4 bases, with 9 bases of the junction left unmatched. The CDR3 sequence is 16 residues long. This CDR3 is CASSPTLLAGTGELFF. CDR3 nucleotides: TGTGCCAGCAGTCCGACCCTTCTAGCGGGCACCGGGGAGCTGTTTTTT.